Below are 13 T cell receptor beta chains sequenced from a single sample in a study of spatial heterogeneity in lung cancer. Study-wide results and limits: Tracking of tumor mutation counts was seen in expanded intratumoral alpha and beta TCR counts.

The antigens of these receptors remain unknown. TCRdb reprocessed the 5' RACE reads via MiXCR and lists one record per CDR3 protein. The sample comprises roughly 5,900 distinct CDR3 sequences, 6.5% to 8% of which are singletons, and around 12% rests with the top ten. This sample's time point: sample taken at primary tumor resection. The sequenced sample was lung tumor tissue, obtained at surgery. The receptor set was obtained from a male donor with early-stage non-small cell lung cancer.

This clonotype occurred many times. The V gene is TRBV5-4, the J gene TRBJ1-6; TRBD1 might be the D (6 bases). This CDR3 is built from 14 residues. V was clipped by 0 bases and J by 9 bases, with 10 bases between them. CDR1 is SGHNT, CDR2 YYREEE, per germline (reference sequence). The CDR3 spells CASSLAQGTSPLHF. In DNA form, the CDR3 reads TGTGCCAGCAGCTTGGCGCAGGGGACTTCACCCCTCCACTTT.

This clonotype was recorded at least ten times. This chain uses TRBV29-1 with TRBJ2-7; 8 bases match TRBD2. Per the germline V gene, CDR1 is SQVTM and CDR2 is ANQGSEA. V gave up 2 bases and J gave up 2 bases; unmatched junction bases: 5. The CDR3 loop spans 14 amino acids. The CDR3 nucleotides read TGCAGCGTTGAACGGGGGGGTGGAACCTACGAGCAGTACTTC. Translating gives CSVERGGGTYEQYF.

Within the sample, this clonotype is medium-sized. The gene calls are TRBV9 and TRBJ2-7; unclear D gene. The CDR3 spans 13 residues. Per the germline V gene, CDR1 is SGDLS and CDR2 is YYNGEE. Deletions cut 4 bases from V and 2 bases from J, with 10 bases between. The CDR3 reads CASSPGPPYEQYF. The DNA of the CDR3 is TGTGCCAGCAGCCCCGGGCCTCCCTACGAGCAGTACTTC.

In its sample, this clonotype is medium-sized (0.01 to 0.1%). The V and J genes are TRBV11-2 and TRBJ1-3, with 9 nucleotides matching TRBD1. Germline assignment: CDR1 SGHAT and CDR2 FQNNGV. Unmatched junction bases numbered 4, after V lost 2 bases and J lost 5 bases. The CDR3 is 15 amino acids. CDR3 in amino acids: CASSLTHRGRNTIYF. CDR3 sequence (DNA): TGTGCCAGCAGCTTAACACACAGGGGGCGAAACACCATATATTTT. The full variable domain, rest sourced from reference TRBV11-2 and TRBJ1-3, is EAGVAQSPRYKIIEKRQSVAFWCNPISGHATLYWYQQILGQGPKLLIQFQNNGVVDDSQLPKDRFSAERLKGVDSTLKIQPAKLEDSAVYLCASSLTHRGRNTIYFGEGSWLTVV.

This clonotype was observed many times. This chain joins TRBV7-8 and TRBJ2-2; D perhaps matches TRBD2 (5 bases). The CDR3 consists of 15 residues. The V and J ends lost 1 base and 1 base respectively, with 7 bases between them. The V gene's germline CDR1 is SGHVS and CDR2 FQNEAQ. CDR3 amino acids: CASSLVAGNTGELFF. The CDR3 nucleotides read TGTGCCAGCAGCTTAGTGGCGGGGAACACCGGGGAGCTGTTTTTT. Full variable domain (remainder filled in from reference TRBV7-8 and TRBJ2-2): GAGVSQSPRYKVAKRGQDVALRCDPISGHVSLFWYQQALGQGPEFLTYFQNEAQLDKSGLPSDRFFAERPEGSVSTLKIQRTQQEDSAVYLCASSLVAGNTGELFFGEGSRLTVL.

In its sample, this clonotype ranks as medium-sized (0.01 to 0.1%). This chain links TRBV4-3 with TRBJ2-7, with D unclear. The CDR3 is made up of 14 amino acids. CDR1 is LGHNA and CDR2 is YSLEER in the germline V gene. V was trimmed by 0 bases and J by 0 bases, leaving 6 bases between them. CDR3 in DNA: TGCGCCAGCAGCCAAGACAGTCTCTCCTACGAGCAGTACTTC. Translation: CASSQDSLSYEQYF.

There are many counts of this clonotype. The V call is TRBV3-1, the J call TRBJ2-1; D gene uncertain. This CDR3 is built from 15 residues. Germline-derived CDR1 and CDR2 are LGHDT and YNNKEL (reference sequence). Between the trimmed V and J ends, which lost 0 bases and 6 bases, there was a span of 12 bases. CDR3 DNA: TGTGCCAGCAGCCAAGATAACGGACGCAGCAATGAGCAGTTCTTC. Protein: CASSQDNGRSNEQFF.

This clonotype has more than one count but fewer than ten. This sequence joins TRBV28 and TRBJ2-5, with unresolved D. From germline, CDR1 is MDHEN and CDR2 SYDVKM. CDR3 length: 12 amino acids. Trimming removed 6 bases at V and 5 bases at J, with 10 bases between. The CDR3 DNA reads TGTGCCAGCAGACCAGGTTCGGAGACCCAGTACTTC. Residues: CASRPGSETQYF.

This clonotype was observed many times. The CDR3 nucleotides are TGCAGCGTTGATTCGGACAGGGGGACCTACGAGCAGTACTTC. It codes for CSVDSDRGTYEQYF. The genes are TRBV29-1 and TRBJ2-7; 10 bases match TRBD1. This CDR3 is built from 14 residues. The germline V gene encodes CDR1 SQVTM and CDR2 ANQGSEA. V was clipped by 3 bases and J by 2 bases; unmatched bases: 4.

This clonotype is termed medium-sized. The genes are TRBV19 and TRBJ2-6; maybe TRBD2 (5 bases). The CDR3 sequence is 18 residues long. The germline CDR1 and CDR2 sequences are LNHDA and SQIVND (reference sequence). V lost 5 bases, J lost 0 bases, and 17 bases lay in between. This chain's CDR3 is CASSPGVASNSGANVLTF. The CDR3 DNA follows: TGTGCCAGTAGTCCCGGGGTAGCGTCAAACTCTGGGGCCAACGTCCTGACTTTC.

In its sample, this clonotype was seen many times. The V gene is TRBV28, the J gene TRBJ2-7; D gene unclear. V gave up 2 bases and J gave up 3 bases, with 8 bases separating them. The germline V gene has CDR1 MDHEN and CDR2 SYDVKM. The CDR3 loop spans 13 amino acids. This CDR3 is CASSLDTNYEQYF. The CDR3 DNA reads TGTGCCAGCAGTTTAGACACGAACTACGAGCAGTACTTC.

By sample share, this clonotype is medium-sized. The chain combines TRBV4-1 with TRBJ2-7, with TRBD1 matching over 8 bases. The CDR3 length is 16 residues. The trim removed 1 base at V and 4 bases at J, leaving 9 bases unmatched. Germline V gives CDR1 MGHRA, CDR2 YSYEKL. The CDR3 region is CASSQVVGRDRYEQYF. CDR3 nucleotides: TGCGCCAGCAGCCAAGTAGTAGGAAGGGACAGGTACGAGCAGTACTTC.

This clonotype occurred many times. This chain uses TRBV28 with TRBJ2-2; 11 nucleotides align to TRBD1. Germline V gives CDR1 MDHEN, CDR2 SYDVKM. Germline trimming cut 6 bases from V and 5 bases from J; bases unmatched to any gene: 14. The CDR3 runs 18 residues. CDR3 DNA: TGTGCCAGCAGGTCCGACCTGGACAGGGGGCGCACGACCGGGGAGCTGTTTTTT. It translates to CASRSDLDRGRTTGELFF.